The source of this T cell receptor (beta chain) is a study of cytomegalovirus exposure and HLA in healthy donors. Study-wide context: Within the Caucasian-associated ancestry cluster were around 81% of the approximately 400 genotyped donors.

Germline V gene lookup returns CDR1 WNHNN and CDR2 SYGVQD (reference sequence). Between the trimmed V and J ends, which lost 2 bases and 4 bases, there was a span of 11 bases. CDR3 size: 14 residues. PCR used 60 Vbeta primers and 13 Jbeta primers. The assay was immunoSEQ multiplex PCR, and TCRdb's table has in-frame clones only and misses some. Altogether some 130,000 clones are present, more than 70% being singletons, with the ten largest covering over 1%. This chain uses TRBV10-1 with TRBJ1-1, with D hard to call. This TCR came from a male donor in good health and CMV-seropositive. Sequenced input: PBMCs. The CDR3 DNA is TGCGCCAGCAGTGAGGAGGGAGACCCCACTGAAGCTTTCTTT. It translates to CASSEEGDPTEAFF.